These T cell receptor beta chains were read from a single sample in a study of T cells in Graves' hyperthyroidism and ophthalmopathy. MiXCR was run by TCRdb on the multiplex PCR reads, yielding one entry per CDR3 protein. The sample has about 700,000 distinct CDR3 sequences, approximately 15% seen once. The sequenced sample was blood. The receptors originated from a woman under 30 with Graves' hyperthyroidism. CDR3s include the opening cysteine and the closing phenylalanine or tryptophan. The order of the fields is D gene, clone size, J gene, V gene, CDR3 protein, CDR3 DNA. D genes are given only for firm matches. A row's size may be missing; if present it is once, few, many or a size class.

TRBD1 few TRBJ1-5 TRBV7-6 CASSLGTGFYQPQHF TGTGCCAGCAGCTTAGGGACAGGGTTTTATCAGCCCCAGCATTTT
TRBD1 many TRBJ1-5 TRBV2 CASKRQGSQPQHF TGTGCCAGCAAACGACAGGGGTCGCAGCCCCAGCATTTT
TRBD1 many TRBJ1-1 TRBV11-1 CASSDTGVPEAFF TGTGCCAGCAGTGACACAGGGGTCCCCGAAGCTTTCTTT
- many TRBJ2-1 TRBV12-3/TRBV12-4 CASSLGTWGNEQFF TGTGCCAGCAGTTTAGGGACCTGGGGCAATGAGCAGTTCTTC
TRBD1 many TRBJ2-5 TRBV27 CASSLDRGWETQYF TGTGCCAGCAGTTTGGACAGGGGATGGGAGACCCAGTACTTC
- - TRBJ2-1 TRBV19 CASSIDLSGPGYNEQFF TGTGCCAGTAGTATAGACCTCAGCGGGCCGGGTTACAATGAGCAGTTCTTC
TRBD2 - TRBJ2-1 TRBV7-9 CASSLGGLSYDEQFF TGTGCCAGCAGCTTAGGGGGACTAAGTTACGATGAGCAGTTCTTC
TRBD2 few TRBJ2-1 TRBV12-5 CASATGLAVYNEQFF TGTGCTAGTGCTACCGGGCTAGCGGTATACAATGAGCAGTTCTTC
TRBD1 - TRBJ2-5 TRBV2 CASRGQGSGIDRETQYF TGTGCCAGCAGGGGACAGGGTTCGGGGATTGATCGAGAGACCCAGTACTTC
- - TRBJ1-5 TRBV28 CAITQGWQPQHF TGTGCCATCACACAGGGATGGCAGCCCCAGCATTTT
- few TRBJ1-2 TRBV6-2/TRBV6-3 CASSPALGPLQGYTF TGTGCCAGCAGTCCAGCCCTGGGACCGCTCCAAGGCTACACCTTC
- few TRBJ2-2 TRBV7-2 CASSPYTQVSGELFF TGTGCCAGCAGCCCCTATACACAGGTTTCCGGGGAGCTGTTTTTT
TRBD2 many TRBJ2-7 TRBV6-1 CASSGTSGKRAEQYF TGTGCCAGCAGTGGGACTAGCGGGAAAAGGGCCGAGCAGTACTTC
- - TRBJ1-2 TRBV27 CASSLFGAKSGRDVAF TGTGCCAGCAGTTTATTCGGGGCAAAGTCAGGGCGAGATGTAGCCTTC
TRBD2 many TRBJ2-7 TRBV20-1 CSARDMTSGSYEQYF TGCAGTGCTAGAGATATGACTAGCGGCTCCTACGAGCAGTACTTC
- few TRBJ2-6 TRBV30 CALGGPGANVLTF TGTGCCTTAGGGGGACCTGGGGCCAACGTCCTGACTTTC
TRBD2 many TRBJ2-5 TRBV20-1 CSARPGTSGLGEETQYF TGCAGTGCTAGACCCGGGACTAGCGGGCTAGGTGAAGAGACCCAGTACTTC
TRBD2 many TRBJ2-2 TRBV10-3 CAISEPLAGGLNTGELFF TGTGCCATCAGTGAGCCACTAGCGGGAGGACTGAACACCGGGGAGCTGTTTTTT
- many TRBJ2-1 TRBV11-2 CASSLGAGNEQFF TGTGCCAGCAGCTTAGGGGCGGGGAATGAGCAGTTCTTC
- - TRBJ2-1 TRBV12-3/TRBV12-4 CASISGQSHEQFF TGTGCCAGCATATCCGGACAGTCCCATGAGCAGTTCTTC
- many TRBJ2-3 TRBV12-3/TRBV12-4 CASSLRQGLQYF TGTGCCAGCAGTCTAAGGCAGGGGCTCCAGTATTTT
TRBD2 many TRBJ2-1 TRBV20-1 CSASRRTSGEKTGYNEQFF TGCAGTGCTTCCCGAAGGACTAGCGGGGAAAAGACCGGATACAATGAGCAGTTCTTC
- many TRBJ1-4 TRBV9 CASSAHRRSVELFF TGTGCCAGCAGCGCCCACAGGCGTAGCGTGGAACTGTTTTTT
TRBD2 many TRBJ2-1 TRBV7-9 CASSLGPHAGVPLDEQFF TGTGCCAGCAGCTTAGGCCCCCATGCGGGAGTTCCCCTCGATGAGCAGTTCTTC
TRBD2 - TRBJ2-7 TRBV19 CASSFGGLAGPYEQYF TGTGCCAGTAGTTTCGGGGGACTAGCGGGGCCCTACGAGCAGTACTTC
TRBD2 many TRBJ2-1 TRBV7-2 CASSLVRLAGWGGNNEQFF TGTGCCAGCAGCTTAGTTAGGCTAGCGGGATGGGGGGGGAACAATGAGCAGTTCTTC
TRBD2 many TRBJ2-7 TRBV2 CASSRIRTSVYEQYF TGTGCCAGCAGCCGAATCCGGACTAGCGTCTACGAGCAGTACTTC
TRBD2 many TRBJ2-5 TRBV7-9 CASSPAGTRETQYF TGTGCCAGCAGCCCCGCCGGGACTAGGGAGACCCAGTACTTC
- few TRBJ2-7 TRBV6-9 CASSFDGTVYEQYF TGTGCCAGCAGTTTCGATGGGACCGTGTACGAGCAGTACTTC
- - TRBJ2-7 TRBV10-3 CAISEDSHEQYF TGTGCCATCAGTGAGGACAGTCACGAGCAGTACTTC
- few TRBJ1-1 TRBV7-9 CASSFIAQGTEAFF TGTGCCAGCAGCTTTATAGCCCAGGGCACTGAAGCTTTCTTT
- many TRBJ1-3 TRBV12-3/TRBV12-4 CASSQHRASGNTIYF TGTGCCAGCAGTCAACACAGGGCCTCTGGAAACACCATATATTTT
- - TRBJ2-7 TRBV28 CASRSPGEGAYEQYF TGTGCCAGCAGGAGTCCCGGGGAGGGGGCCTACGAGCAGTACTTC
- few TRBJ2-6 TRBV18 CASSPVTRLMSGANVLTF TGTGCCAGCTCACCTGTCACCAGGCTTATGTCTGGGGCCAACGTCCTGACTTTC
- once TRBJ1-2 TRBV24-1 CATSDGSRFSNYGYTF TGTGCCACCAGTGATGGATCGAGATTTTCAAACTATGGCTACACCTTC
- - TRBJ2-3 TRBV19 CASSIFSLDTQYF TGTGCCAGTAGCATCTTTAGTCTGGATACGCAGTATTTT
- few TRBJ2-1 TRBV29-1 CSVGQSNEQFF TGCAGCGTTGGGCAGTCCAATGAGCAGTTCTTC
- many TRBJ2-7 TRBV3-1 CASSLPGDYEQYF TGTGCCAGCAGCCTTCCCGGAGACTACGAGCAGTACTTC
- many TRBJ2-7 TRBV18 CASSPKLGGEQYF TGTGCCAGCTCACCCAAACTAGGTGGGGAGCAGTACTTC
- many TRBJ2-2 TRBV6-2/TRBV6-3 CASSYPGSGERTTGELFF TGTGCCAGCAGTTACCCCGGATCCGGGGAGCGAACCACCGGGGAGCTGTTTTTT
- many TRBJ1-5 TRBV7-2 CASSSQANNQPQHF TGTGCCAGCAGCTCACAGGCAAACAATCAGCCCCAGCATTTT
- many TRBJ2-5 TRBV15 CATSRLASMFAETQYF TGTGCCACCAGCAGACTGGCTAGTATGTTCGCGGAGACCCAGTACTTC
TRBD2 many TRBJ2-7 TRBV4-3 CASSHGLAGEAAYEQYF TGCGCCAGCAGCCATGGACTAGCGGGAGAGGCGGCCTACGAGCAGTACTTC
- many TRBJ2-7 TRBV2 CASSEIVETPYEQYF TGTGCCAGCAGTGAAATAGTGGAAACCCCCTACGAGCAGTACTTC
- - TRBJ1-3 TRBV27 CASSPRGTASGNTIYF TGTGCCAGCAGTCCTCGCGGCACGGCCTCTGGAAACACCATATATTTT
- many TRBJ2-3 TRBV18 CASSPLGGTDTQYF TGTGCCAGCTCACCACTGGGGGGCACAGATACGCAGTATTTT
- - TRBJ2-3 TRBV7-9 CASSHRPGTDSWDTQYF TGTGCCAGCAGCCACAGGCCCGGGACCGACAGCTGGGATACGCAGTATTTT
- - TRBJ1-2 TRBV6-1 CASSSIPVGPGGYTF TGTGCCAGCAGTTCTATTCCAGTAGGGCCGGGGGGCTACACCTTC
TRBD1 - TRBJ2-7 TRBV6-1 CASRKDRVRYEQYF TGTGCCAGCAGAAAGGACAGGGTTCGGTACGAGCAGTACTTC
- few TRBJ2-3 TRBV29-1 CSVESVPDTQYF TGCAGCGTTGAGTCGGTCCCAGATACGCAGTATTTT
TRBD2 - TRBJ2-3 TRBV7-2 CASRSGRQSTDTQYF TGTGCCAGCAGAAGCGGGAGGCAGAGCACAGATACGCAGTATTTT